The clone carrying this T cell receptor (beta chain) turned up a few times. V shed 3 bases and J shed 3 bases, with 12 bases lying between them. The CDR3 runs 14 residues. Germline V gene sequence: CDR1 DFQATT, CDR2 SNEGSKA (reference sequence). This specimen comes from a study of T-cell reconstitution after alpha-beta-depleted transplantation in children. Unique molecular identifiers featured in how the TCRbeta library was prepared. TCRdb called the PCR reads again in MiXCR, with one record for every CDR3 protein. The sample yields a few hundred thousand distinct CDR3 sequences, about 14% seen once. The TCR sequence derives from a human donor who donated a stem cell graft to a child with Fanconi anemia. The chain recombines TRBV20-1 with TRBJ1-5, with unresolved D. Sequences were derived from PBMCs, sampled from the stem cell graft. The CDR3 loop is CSARAGEINQPQHF. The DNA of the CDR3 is TGCAGTGCTAGGGCGGGCGAGATCAATCAGCCCCAGCATTTT.